What follows describes a single T cell receptor beta chain. Its cognate antigen is unknown. The data originate from a study of PD-1 blockade in classical Hodgkin lymphoma. Study-wide points: A significant rise in TCR diversity was seen by C4D1 for CD4+ cells but not for CD8+ cells. Newly diagnosed patients and complete responders had comparable diversity at baseline. Diminished baseline TCR diversity has been reported in newly diagnosed patients relative to healthy donors.

Some clones are missing from TCRdb's copy, which holds only in-frame ones; the method was immunoSEQ multiplex PCR. This sample carries just under 65,000 clones, more than 90% of them seen once, and the ten largest clones take 6.5% to 9.5%. As to time point: cycle 4 day 1 (C4D1), after about 6 weeks of nivolumab. There was relapse after autologous stem cell transplantation in every patient, and there was variation in brentuximab vedotin exposure. The CDR3 sequence is 15 residues long. Germline V CDR1 and CDR2: SGHRS, YFSETQ. V was trimmed by 0 bases and J by 5 bases, leaving 13 bases between them. This TCR came from a human donor with classical Hodgkin lymphoma. The V and J genes are TRBV5-1 and TRBJ2-3, with D possibly matching TRBD2 (6 bases). The source material was peripheral blood mononuclear cells (PBMCs), sampled before the fourth cycle of nivolumab. The CDR3 loop is CASSLGGSGRDTQYF. CDR3 coding DNA: TGCGCCAGCAGCTTGGGTGGTAGCGGTAGAGATACGCAGTATTTT. Full variable domain (rest looked up from reference TRBV5-1 and TRBJ2-3): KAGVTQTPRYLIKTRGQQVTLSCSPISGHRSVSWYQQTPGQGLQFLFEYFSETQRNKGNFPGRFSGRQFSNSRSEMNVSTLELGDSALYLCASSLGGSGRDTQYFGPGTRLTVL.